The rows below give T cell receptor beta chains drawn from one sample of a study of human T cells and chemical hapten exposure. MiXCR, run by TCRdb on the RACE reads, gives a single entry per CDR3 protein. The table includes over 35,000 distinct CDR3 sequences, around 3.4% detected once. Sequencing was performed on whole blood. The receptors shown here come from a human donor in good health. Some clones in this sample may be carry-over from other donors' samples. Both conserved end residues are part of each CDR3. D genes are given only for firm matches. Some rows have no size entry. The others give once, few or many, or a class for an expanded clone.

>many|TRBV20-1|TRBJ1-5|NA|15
CSAGAAGRGNQPQHF
TGCAGTGCCGGAGCCGCAGGGAGGGGAAATCAGCCCCAGCATTTT
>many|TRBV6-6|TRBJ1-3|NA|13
CASGASSGNTIYF
TGTGCCAGCGGGGCGTCCTCTGGAAACACCATATATTTT
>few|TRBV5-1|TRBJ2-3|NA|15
CASSLITSRKDTQYF
TGCGCCAGCAGCTTGATCACTAGCAGGAAAGATACGCAGTATTTT
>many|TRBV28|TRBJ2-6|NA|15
CASTGHVAGANVLTF
TGTGCCAGCACAGGGCACGTTGCTGGGGCCAACGTCCTGACTTTC
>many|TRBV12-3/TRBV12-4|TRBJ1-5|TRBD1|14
CASRPDRVGQPQHF
TGTGCCAGCAGGCCGGACAGGGTAGGACAGCCCCAGCATTTT
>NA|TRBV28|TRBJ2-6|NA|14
CASGLLKGANVLTF
TGTGCCAGCGGTCTTCTCAAGGGGGCCAACGTCCTGACTTTC
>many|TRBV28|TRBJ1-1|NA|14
CASSSSGENTEAFF
TGTGCCAGCAGCTCGTCAGGGGAGAACACTGAAGCTTTCTTT
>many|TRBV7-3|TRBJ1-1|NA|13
CASSPQGNTEAFF
TGTGCCAGCAGCCCACAGGGAAACACTGAAGCTTTCTTT
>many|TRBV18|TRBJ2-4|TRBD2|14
CASTWTSGKNIQYF
TGTGCCAGCACTTGGACTAGCGGTAAAAACATTCAGTACTTC
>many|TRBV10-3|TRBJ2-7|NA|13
CAISAQFGDEQYF
TGTGCCATCAGTGCACAGTTTGGCGACGAGCAGTACTTC
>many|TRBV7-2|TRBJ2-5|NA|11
CASSGRETQYF
TGTGCCAGCAGCGGCCGTGAGACCCAGTACTTC
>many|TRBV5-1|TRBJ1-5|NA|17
CASSLDPLGNSNQPQHF
TGCGCCAGCAGCTTGGACCCTTTGGGGAACAGCAATCAGCCCCAGCATTTT
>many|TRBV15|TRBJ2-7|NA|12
CATSRGGGEQYF
TGTGCCACCAGCAGAGGAGGTGGCGAGCAGTACTTC
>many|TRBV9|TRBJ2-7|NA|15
CASSVGESRTYEQYF
TGTGCCAGCAGCGTAGGTGAGTCGCGCACCTACGAGCAGTACTTC
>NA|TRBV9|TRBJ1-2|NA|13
CASSVDGSYGYTF
TGTGCCAGCAGCGTAGACGGGAGCTATGGCTACACCTTC
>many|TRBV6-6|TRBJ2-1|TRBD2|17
CASSIQGGSGRQDEQFF
TGTGCCAGCAGCATTCAGGGCGGTAGCGGGAGACAGGATGAGCAGTTCTTC
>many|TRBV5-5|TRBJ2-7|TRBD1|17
CASSLIPPLGTGFEQYF
TGTGCCAGCAGCTTGATACCCCCCCTCGGGACAGGGTTCGAGCAGTACTTC
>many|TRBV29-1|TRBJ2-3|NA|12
CSVDPITDTQYF
TGCAGCGTTGACCCCATCACAGATACGCAGTATTTT
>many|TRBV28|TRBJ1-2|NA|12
CASVAGPEGYTF
TGTGCCAGCGTGGCGGGGCCTGAAGGCTACACCTTC
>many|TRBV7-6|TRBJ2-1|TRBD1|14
CASSLTGANDEQFF
TGTGCCAGCAGCTTAACAGGGGCCAACGATGAGCAGTTCTTC
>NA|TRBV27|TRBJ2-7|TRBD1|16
CASSLLGTGISYEQYF
TGTGCCAGCAGTCTGCTGGGGACAGGGATCTCCTACGAGCAGTACTTC
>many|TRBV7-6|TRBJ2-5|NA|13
CASSLGAQETQYF
TGTGCCAGCAGCTTAGGGGCCCAAGAGACCCAGTACTTC
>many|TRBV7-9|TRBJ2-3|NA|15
CASSLGWRGTDTQYF
TGTGCCAGCAGCTTAGGGTGGAGGGGCACAGATACGCAGTATTTT